These T cell receptor beta chains were read from a single sample in a study of cytomegalovirus exposure and HLA in healthy donors. The table came from immunoSEQ multiplex PCR; TCRdb's copy has only in-frame clones and leaves some out. The sample has 150,000 or so clones; 80% are singletons. Sample: PBMCs. Receptors were obtained from a man aged 30 to 39 in good health and CMV-seropositive. Both conserved end residues are part of each CDR3. The D gene is left open where the match is weak. Size is omitted from some rows. Given values are once, few, many or a class for expanded clones.

length	J	V	D	size	DNA	CDR3
15	TRBJ1-2	TRBV28	.	.	TGTGCCAGCAGTTTACTTGGGAGTGGGAACTATGGCTACACCTTC	CASSLLGSGNYGYTF
14	TRBJ2-2	TRBV7-3	.	.	TGTGCCAGCAGCTCCACAGGGTTAGGCGGGGAGCTGTTTTTT	CASSSTGLGGELFF
14	TRBJ2-7	TRBV27	TRBD1	.	TGTGCCAGCACCGTACGACAGGGGCCCTACGAGCAGTACTTC	CASTVRQGPYEQYF
14	TRBJ2-7	TRBV6-5	.	.	TGTGCCAGCAGACTACAGGGTCAGTCCTACGAGCAGTACTTC	CASRLQGQSYEQYF
15	TRBJ2-7	TRBV5-4	TRBD1	.	TGTGCCAGCAGCGGGACGACAGGGGGCTCCTACGAGCAGTACTTC	CASSGTTGGSYEQYF
16	TRBJ2-2	TRBV19	.	.	TGTGCCAGTAGTATAGTATCCGGGGAGCAGACCGGGGAGCTGTTTTTT	CASSIVSGEQTGELFF
16	TRBJ2-1	TRBV5-6	TRBD2	.	TGTGCCAGCAACATGCGGGAGACACCCGTTTACAATGAGCAGTTCTTC	CASNMRETPVYNEQFF
13	TRBJ2-5	TRBV7-9	.	.	TGTGCCAGCAGCTTAGGGCCGGGAGAGACCCAGTACTTC	CASSLGPGETQYF
15	TRBJ2-1	TRBV7-3	.	.	TGTGCCAGCAGCCCGGACTCGAGCTCCTACAATGAGCAGTTCTTC	CASSPDSSSYNEQFF
14	TRBJ2-2	TRBV4-1	.	.	TGCGCCAGCAGCCAAGACAGAAACACCGGGGAGCTGTTTTTT	CASSQDRNTGELFF
15	TRBJ1-5	TRBV19	TRBD1	once	TGTGCCAGTAGTACGACAGGGGGCGCGGGTCAGCCCCAGCATTTT	CASSTTGGAGQPQHF
13	TRBJ2-7	TRBV30	TRBD2	.	TGTGCCTGGAGTGCACTAGCGGATAGCGAGCAGTACTTC	CAWSALADSEQYF
15	TRBJ2-1	TRBV13	TRBD2	few	TGTGCCAGCAGCGAGGGACTAGCGGGACCTAGGCGGGAGTTCTTC	CASSEGLAGPRREFF
14	TRBJ2-2	TRBV2	.	few	TGTGCCAGCAGTGAAGAGTCGGACACCGGGGAGCTGTTTTTT	CASSEESDTGELFF
13	TRBJ2-7	TRBV9	.	.	TGTGCCAGCAGCGTAAGCGAGTCCTACGAGCAGTACTTC	CASSVSESYEQYF
15	TRBJ1-5	TRBV27	TRBD1	.	TGTGCCAGCAGTTTAGGGACAGGGGGCGATCAGCCCCAGCATTTT	CASSLGTGGDQPQHF
16	TRBJ2-1	TRBV7-6	TRBD2	once	TGTGCCAGCAGCTTAGGGGGTGCGGGAGGCATCCATGAGCAGTTCTTC	CASSLGGAGGIHEQFF
15	TRBJ2-1	TRBV4-2	TRBD1	.	TGTGCCAGCAGCCGAGAGACAGGGTCCTACAATGAGCAGTTCTTC	CASSRETGSYNEQFF
16	TRBJ1-4	TRBV9	.	.	TGTGCCAGCAGCGTATCGGGACTCAAGGGGAGTGAAAAACTGTTTTTT	CASSVSGLKGSEKLFF
12	TRBJ1-1	TRBV6-6	.	few	TGTGCCAGCAGTTACCCGCGGATTGAAGCTTTCTTT	CASSYPRIEAFF
13	TRBJ2-1	TRBV29-1	TRBD2	.	TGCAGCGCGGGACTAGCGGGAGTCGGTGAGCAGTTCTTC	CSAGLAGVGEQFF
15	TRBJ1-4	TRBV28	TRBD1	.	TGTGCCAGCAGTTTAACGACAGGGGGAGATGAAAAACTGTTTTTT	CASSLTTGGDEKLFF
14	TRBJ2-1	TRBV30	TRBD2	once	TGTGCCTGGAAACCCTTAGGGACTAACAATGAGCAGTTCTTC	CAWKPLGTNNEQFF
14	TRBJ2-2	TRBV5-1	.	.	TGCGCCAGCAGCTTGGTCGGGTTCTCCGGGGAGCTGTTTTTT	CASSLVGFSGELFF
18	TRBJ2-1	TRBV5-6	TRBD2	few	TGTGCCAGCAACCCAACCACTCAGACTAGCGGGAGTTACAATGAGCAGTTCTTC	CASNPTTQTSGSYNEQFF
20	TRBJ2-1	TRBV7-6	TRBD2	.	TGTGCCAGCAGCTTATTCCCGACTAGCGGGAGTTCCAGCTCCTACAATGAGCAGTTCTTC	CASSLFPTSGSSSSYNEQFF
14	TRBJ2-3	TRBV7-7	.	.	TGTGCTAGCAGCTTTGGAGGGAGTCGGGATACGCAGTATTTT	CASSFGGSRDTQYF
15	TRBJ2-3	TRBV7-8	TRBD1	.	TGTGCCAGCAGCTTAGAGGACAGGGGCACAGATACGCAGTATTTT	CASSLEDRGTDTQYF
14	TRBJ1-1	TRBV6-1	TRBD1	.	TGTGCCAGCAGTAGAGACAGGGCGCGAACTGAAGCTTTCTTT	CASSRDRARTEAFF
16	TRBJ2-1	TRBV4-1	TRBD2	.	TGCGCCAGCAGCCAAGATATGGCGGGAGGGCCCTATGAGCAGTTCTTC	CASSQDMAGGPYEQFF
15	TRBJ2-2	TRBV11-2	TRBD1	few	TGTGCCAGCAGCTTAGGGACAGGGAACACCGGGGAGCTGTTTTTT	CASSLGTGNTGELFF
15	TRBJ2-7	TRBV28	.	.	TGTGCCAGCACCCCCCCGGGACGGGACAACTACGAGCAGTACTTC	CASTPPGRDNYEQYF
15	TRBJ2-7	TRBV11-2	.	few	TGTGCCAGCAGCTTAGAGGTTGGGGACACCTACGAGCAGTACTTC	CASSLEVGDTYEQYF
14	TRBJ2-3	TRBV19	.	.	TGTGCCAGTAGTATAGTCGGGGAGACAGATACGCAGTATTTT	CASSIVGETDTQYF
13	TRBJ2-7	TRBV12-5	.	.	TGTGCTAGTGCCCCCCCGGGACTCTCCGAGCAGTACTTC	CASAPPGLSEQYF
12	TRBJ1-2	TRBV25-1	.	.	TGTGCCAGCAGTGAAGGAGGTGGTGGCTACACCTTC	CASSEGGGGYTF
13	TRBJ1-2	TRBV6-1	.	.	TGTGCCAGCAGTGAAGGGCGGATCTCTGGCTACACCTTC	CASSEGRISGYTF
15	TRBJ1-2	TRBV5-1	TRBD1	few	TGCGCCAGCAGCTCACCGGGACAGGGCATCTATGGCTACACCTTC	CASSSPGQGIYGYTF
15	TRBJ1-4	TRBV27	TRBD1	.	TGTGCCAGCAGTTTAGAGCCCGGGACAGTCGAAAAACTGTTTTTT	CASSLEPGTVEKLFF
15	TRBJ2-3	TRBV7-2	TRBD2	once	TGTGCCAGCAGCCCGCTAGCGGGGGTCACAGATACGCAGTATTTT	CASSPLAGVTDTQYF
15	TRBJ2-4	TRBV6-5	.	.	TGTGCCAGCAGTTACTCGGGGCTAGCCAAAAACATTCAGTACTTC	CASSYSGLAKNIQYF
14	TRBJ1-5	TRBV6-5	.	few	TGTGCCAGCAGTTTACAGGGAGGCAATCAGCCCCAGCATTTT	CASSLQGGNQPQHF
16	TRBJ2-3	TRBV6-1	TRBD2	.	TGTGCCAGCAGTGAAAGGCTAGCGGGGAGACCAGATACGCAGTATTTT	CASSERLAGRPDTQYF
13	TRBJ2-5	TRBV6-1	.	.	TGTGCCAGCAATCTCGGGGTACAAGAGACCCAGTACTTC	CASNLGVQETQYF
14	TRBJ1-2	TRBV29-1	TRBD1	.	TGCAGCGTTGGCCCGATGCAGGGGGTAAATGGCTACACCTTC	CSVGPMQGVNGYTF
12	TRBJ2-3	TRBV6-6	.	.	TGTGCCAGCAGCAGCGGACGGATCATGCAGTATTTT	CASSSGRIMQYF
14	TRBJ2-7	TRBV10-3	.	.	TGTGCCATCAAACCCTTAGCGGTGCTAGGCGAGCAGTACTTC	CAIKPLAVLGEQYF
12	TRBJ2-3	TRBV27	TRBD2	.	TGTGCCAGCAGTTTGCCTAGCGGGAGTATGTATTTT	CASSLPSGSMYF
14	TRBJ1-2	TRBV10-3	TRBD1	.	TGTGCCATCAAGTTACGGCAGGGGGCGGGTGGCTACACCTTC	CAIKLRQGAGGYTF